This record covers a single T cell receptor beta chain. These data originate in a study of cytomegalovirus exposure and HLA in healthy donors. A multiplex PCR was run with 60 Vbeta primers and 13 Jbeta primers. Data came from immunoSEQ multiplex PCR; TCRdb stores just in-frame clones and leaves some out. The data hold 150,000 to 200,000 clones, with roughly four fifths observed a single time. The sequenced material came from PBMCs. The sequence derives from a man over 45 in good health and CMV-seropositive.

CDR3 residues: CASSLAGGGSTYEQYF. In DNA, the CDR3 is TGCGCCAGCAGCTTGGCCGGGGGGGGCTCCACCTACGAGCAGTACTTC. The chain uses TRBV5-1 and TRBJ2-7; 8 nucleotides match TRBD2. V shed 0 bases and J 2 bases; nucleotides not matched to a gene: 7. The germline CDR1 and CDR2 sequences are SGHRS and YFSETQ. The CDR3 sequence is 16 residues long.